The clone carrying this TCR beta chain counts as medium-sized. No antigen is known for it. The sample comes from a study of T cell repertoires in aging, cancer and after chemotherapy. Across the whole study: The whole study produced a dataset of roughly 8.6 million TCR reads.

Germline V gene lookup returns CDR1 DFQATT and CDR2 SNEGSKA (reference sequence). This CDR3 has 15 amino acids. With V trimmed by 3 bases and J by 5 bases, 5 bases remained unmatched. TRB rearrangements spanning V, D and J were amplified using mixed TRB-A/B primers. TCRdb re-called the multiplex PCR reads through MiXCR, storing one row per CDR3 protein. The sample lists over a thousand distinct CDR3 sequences, roughly 28% occurring once. Amplification of TCR beta used genomic DNA extracted from peripheral blood. Overall study findings and caveats: Rebound thymic output was suggested by rising median generation probability during chemotherapy in each cancer cohort.

Material for sequencing was blood. The TCR sequence derives from a human donor with a solid tumor. This chain uses TRBV20-1 with TRBJ2-5; TRBD2 matches at 14 bases. This chain's CDR3 is CSARGLAGDFETQYF. The CDR3 DNA reads as TGCAGTGCTAGGGGACTAGCGGGAGACTTTGAGACCCAGTACTTC.